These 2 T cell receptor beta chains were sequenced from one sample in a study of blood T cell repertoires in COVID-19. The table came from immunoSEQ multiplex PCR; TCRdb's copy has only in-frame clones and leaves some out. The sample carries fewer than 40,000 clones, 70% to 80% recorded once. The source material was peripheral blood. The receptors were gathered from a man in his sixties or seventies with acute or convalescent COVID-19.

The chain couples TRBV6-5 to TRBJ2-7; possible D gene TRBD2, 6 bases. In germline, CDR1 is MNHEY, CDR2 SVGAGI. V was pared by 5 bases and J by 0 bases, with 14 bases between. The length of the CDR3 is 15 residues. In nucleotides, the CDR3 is TGTGCCAGCAGTATTATAGCGGTTAGCTCCTACGAGCAGTACTTC. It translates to CASSIIAVSSYEQYF.

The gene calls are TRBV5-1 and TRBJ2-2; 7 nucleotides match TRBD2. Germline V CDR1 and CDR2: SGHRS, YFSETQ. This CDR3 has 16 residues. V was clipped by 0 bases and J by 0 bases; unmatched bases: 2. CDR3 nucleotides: TGCGCCAGCAGCTTGGTGCTAGCGGCGAACACCGGGGAGCTGTTTTTT. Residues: CASSLVLAANTGELFF.